This passage covers 21 T cell receptor beta chains from one sample sequenced in a study of radiation and T cells in renal cell carcinoma. TCRdb's table, derived via immunoSEQ multiplex PCR, lists solely in-frame clones and lacks some. The sample contains around 64,000 clones, over 70% of which appear only once. The time point denotes: baseline pretreatment blood. Documented treatment: 15 Gy SBRT to primary tumor, nephrectomy 4 weeks later. Here the sequenced sample was blood, taken from a patient whose treatment included radiotherapy and nephrectomy. Every receptor here comes from a man between 60 and 75 years old with renal cell carcinoma.

This clone was picked up a small number of times. This chain uses TRBV6-5 with TRBJ1-2; a weak D match, TRBD1 (6 bases). Germline values: CDR1 MNHEY, CDR2 SVGAGI. Trimming took 7 bases from V and 5 from J, leaving 14 bases between them. The CDR3 contains 13 residues. The CDR3 coding sequence is TGTGCCAGCACCCGGACAGCAGAGTATGGCTACACCTTC. Its protein product is CASTRTAEYGYTF.

The chain has TRBV7-8 and TRBJ2-1, with a tentative D call TRBD2 (6 bases). Germline CDR1 SGHVS, CDR2 FQNEAQ. The CDR3 has 14 residues. Trimming pared 0 bases from V and 7 bases from J, leaving 10 bases between. For the CDR3, the DNA is TGTGCCAGCAGCTTAGCGGGGGGTTATAATGAGCAGTTCTTC. This codes for CASSLAGGYNEQFF.

The sample holds one count of this clone. This sequence joins TRBV7-8 and TRBJ1-1; perhaps TRBD1 as D (6 bases). There are 13 residues in the CDR3. Germline values: CDR1 SGHVS, CDR2 FQNEAQ. V was pared by 3 bases and J by 5 bases, with 10 bases between. CDR3 protein: CASSLLGGTEAFF. CDR3 coding DNA: TGTGCCAGCAGCTTGTTAGGGGGGACTGAAGCTTTCTTT.

This clone was detected once. V is TRBV7-8 and J is TRBJ2-5, with TRBD1 as a possible D gene (5 bases). This CDR3 region has 15 residues. Germline CDR1 and CDR2: SGHVS and FQNEAQ. V dropped 5 bases and J dropped 4 bases, with 17 bases sitting between them. The CDR3 DNA follows: TGTGCCAGCAGCCCGCAGTCAGGGCCTGGAGAGACCCAGTACTTC. It is translated as CASSPQSGPGETQYF.

The chain employs TRBV14 and TRBJ2-3; 12 nucleotides align to TRBD2. V was pared by 1 base and J by 3 bases, with 8 bases of the junction left unmatched. The CDR3 totals 18 residues. Germline CDR1 SGHDN, CDR2 FVKESK. DNA of the CDR3: TGTGCCAGCAGCCAAGGGCCTAGCGGGAGGGCCGAGACAGATACGCAGTATTTT. This encodes CASSQGPSGRAETDTQYF. The full variable domain, with the rest looked up from reference TRBV14 and TRBJ2-3, is EAGVTQFPSHSVIEKGQTVTLRCDPISGHDNLYWYRRVMGKEIKFLLHFVKESKQDESGMPNNRFLAERTGGTYSTLKVQPAELEDSGVYFCASSQGPSGRAETDTQYFGPGTRLTVL.

The chain uses TRBV14 and TRBJ1-2; no clear D gene. The V gene lost 0 bases and the J gene lost 6 bases, with 8 bases spanning the gap. Germline V gene lookup returns CDR1 SGHDN and CDR2 FVKESK. The CDR3 has 13 residues. This chain's CDR3 is CASSQEQYDGYTF. The CDR3 DNA sequence: TGTGCCAGCAGCCAAGAACAGTACGATGGCTACACCTTC.

This clone was seen only a few times. V gene TRBV27 combines with J gene TRBJ2-2; 9 positions agree with TRBD1. The CDR3 extends over 16 amino acids. CDR1 and CDR2 (germline): MNHEY, SMNVEV (reference sequence). J gave up 4 bases and V 8 bases, and 11 bases lay outside the gene matches. CDR3 nucleotides: TGTGCCAGCCACTTGGGGACAGGGCCCACCACCGGGGAGCTGTTTTTT. This gives the protein CASHLGTGPTTGELFF.

The rearrangement uses TRBV4-2 and TRBJ2-1; tentatively, D is TRBD2 (6 bases). Trimming cost V 0 bases and J 4 bases, with 13 bases left between them. Per germline, CDR1 LGHNA and CDR2 YNFKEQ. The CDR3 length is 16 residues. CDR3 residues: CASSQDASGLYNEQFF. The CDR3 DNA sequence: TGTGCCAGCAGCCAAGATGCGAGCGGGTTGTACAATGAGCAGTTCTTC.

This clone has only a few counts. This rearrangement joins TRBV12-5 to TRBJ1-6, with 8 nucleotides matching TRBD1. The CDR3 is made up of 14 amino acids. Germline loops: CDR1 LGHNT, CDR2 FRNRAP. V dropped 5 bases and J dropped 8; count of bases not matched to a gene: 5. CDR3 nucleotide sequence: TGTGCTAGTGGTGCCGGGACAGGTTATTCACCCCTCCACTTT. It specifies CASGAGTGYSPLHF. Variable domain in full (rest from reference TRBV12-5 and TRBJ1-6): DARVTQTPRHKVTEMGQEVTMRCQPILGHNTVFWYRQTMMQGLELLAYFRNRAPLDDSGMPKDRFSAEMPDATLATLKIQPSEPRDSAVYFCASGAGTGYSPLHFGNGTRLTVT.

The J gene is TRBJ1-4, the V gene TRBV29-1, with 7 bases matching TRBD1. Germline trimming cut 6 bases from V and 7 bases from J; bases unmatched to any gene: 11. The CDR3 consists of 14 residues. Germline V gene data show CDR1 as SQVTM and CDR2 as ANQGSEA. The CDR3 DNA sequence: TGCAGCGTCCTTACTAGGGGGCGGGTTGAAAAACTGTTTTTT. It codes for CSVLTRGRVEKLFF.

This clone was detected a few times. The chain uses TRBV18 and TRBJ1-5; 11 bases fit TRBD1. The CDR3 contains 18 residues. V shed 4 bases, J shed 2 bases, and the junction held 10 bases outside the gene matches. Germline CDR1 KGHSH, CDR2 LQKENI. CDR3 residues: CASSLPGQGVRGNQPQHF. For the CDR3, the DNA is TGTGCCAGCTCACTACCGGGACAGGGGGTCCGGGGCAATCAGCCCCAGCATTTT. Full variable domain (remainder filled in from reference TRBV18 and TRBJ1-5): NAGVMQNPRHLVRRRGQEARLRCSPMKGHSHVYWYRQLPEEGLKFMVYLQKENIIDESGMPKERFSAEFPKEGPSILRIQQVVRGDSAAYFCASSLPGQGVRGNQPQHFGDGTRLSIL.

V and J are TRBV7-8 and TRBJ1-5; 9 nucleotides agree with TRBD1. This CDR3 contains 16 residues. The germline V gene has CDR1 SGHVS and CDR2 FQNEAQ. The junction had 8 bases not matched to a gene; V was cut back by 5 bases and J by 3 bases. Here the CDR3 reads CASSVGDRVPNQPQHF. The CDR3 bases are TGTGCCAGCAGCGTAGGGGACAGGGTTCCCAATCAGCCCCAGCATTTT.

J is TRBJ1-1 and V is TRBV9, with D maybe TRBD1 (5 bases). The germline V gene has CDR1 SGDLS and CDR2 YYNGEE. There are 15 residues in the CDR3. V dropped 0 bases and J dropped 0 bases, with 9 bases sitting between them. CDR3 DNA: TGTGCCAGCAGCGTAGGGGGACGGGTGAACACTGAAGCTTTCTTT. This codes for CASSVGGRVNTEAFF.

This rearrangement joins TRBV10-2 to TRBJ1-1, with D perhaps matching TRBD1 (5 bases). CDR1 is WSHSY and CDR2 is SAAADI in the germline V gene. Trimming shortened V by 4 bases and J by 1 base, and 10 bases separated the two germline ends. This CDR3 comprises 14 residues. In DNA form, the CDR3 reads TGCGCCAGCAGTGGGACAATTCAGAACACTGAAGCTTTCTTT. It translates to CASSGTIQNTEAFF.

This sequence joins TRBV28 and TRBJ2-7; D not resolved. Trimming removed 1 base from V and 0 bases from J, with 4 bases in between. Germline CDR1 reads MDHEN; CDR2 reads SYDVKM. The CDR3 is 13 residues long. The CDR3 region is CASSLYGSYEQYV. The CDR3 DNA is TGTGCCAGCAGTTTATACGGCTCCTACGAGCAGTACGTC.

The chain links TRBV5-1 to TRBJ2-1; 12 bases align to TRBD2. The length of the CDR3 is 16 residues. Germline CDR1 reads SGHRS; CDR2 reads YFSETQ. The V segment lost 4 bases and the J segment 0 bases; nucleotides outside the gene matches: 2. CDR3 coding DNA: TGCGCCAGCAGCCCGGGACTAGCGGGCTCCTACAATGAGCAGTTCTTC. As protein: CASSPGLAGSYNEQFF.

The genes are TRBV18 and TRBJ1-6; D is unclear. V lost 3 bases and J 0 bases, leaving 12 bases between the germline ends. This CDR3 spans 17 amino acids. Germline CDR1 is KGHSH and CDR2 is LQKENI. CDR3 loop: CASSPVPLLSYNSPLHF. CDR3 in DNA: TGTGCCAGCTCACCGGTCCCTTTACTCTCCTATAATTCACCCCTCCACTTT.

The chain links TRBV19 to TRBJ1-6; D may be TRBD1 (6 bases). Germline V gives CDR1 LNHDA, CDR2 SQIVND (reference sequence). The V end lost 6 bases, the J end lost 7 bases, and 16 bases lay between the germline ends. This CDR3 comprises 15 residues. Here the CDR3 reads CASRSTGSWNSPLHF. In DNA, the CDR3 is TGTGCCAGTAGAAGTACAGGGAGTTGGAATTCACCCCTCCACTTT.

The rearrangement uses TRBV7-9 and TRBJ1-2; D not resolved. Germline loops: CDR1 SEHNR, CDR2 FQNEAQ (reference sequence). The CDR3 loop spans 13 amino acids. Trimming stripped 5 bases from V and 7 bases from J, with 14 bases between. This CDR3 reads CASSLTAGGGYTF. CDR3 bases: TGTGCCAGCAGCCTCACGGCGGGAGGTGGCTACACCTTC.

This rearrangement joins TRBV7-2 to TRBJ1-1; D ambiguous. V was clipped by 0 bases and J by 7 bases, with 9 bases between them. Looked up from germline, CDR1 is SGHTA and CDR2 is FQGNSA. This CDR3 spans 13 amino acids. The CDR3 DNA reads TGTGCCAGCAGCTTAGCGTCCGGGGATGAAGCTTTCTTT. It encodes CASSLASGDEAFF.

The V gene is TRBV4-3, the J gene TRBJ1-5; D is possibly TRBD1 (5 bases). Germline V CDR1 and CDR2: LGHNA, YSLEER. The V gene lost 0 bases and the J gene lost 3 bases, with 9 bases spanning the gap. The CDR3 runs to 15 residues. This CDR3 is CASSQDQGYNQPQHF. CDR3 coding DNA: TGCGCCAGCAGCCAAGATCAGGGTTACAATCAGCCCCAGCATTTT.